This TCR beta chain was sequenced for a study of shared clonotypes between healthy human individuals. The CDR3 is made up of 14 amino acids. V was clipped by 4 bases and J by 4 bases, with 12 bases between them. Germline loops: CDR1 MNHNS, CDR2 SASEGT. Generated by immunoSEQ multiplex PCR, the TCRdb table keeps only in-frame clones and is missing some. The data hold more than 1,200,000 clones, with 98% observed a single time. Sequencing input: naive CD4+ T cells sorted from blood. Subset indicated: CD45RA+ positively selected. The chain has TRBV6-1 and TRBJ2-3; the D gene is possibly TRBD1 (6 bases). The TCR comes from a young man in good health. CDR3 in DNA: TGTGCCAGCAGTGCCATTTACAGGGCAGATACGCAGTATTTT. This translates into CASSAIYRADTQYF.